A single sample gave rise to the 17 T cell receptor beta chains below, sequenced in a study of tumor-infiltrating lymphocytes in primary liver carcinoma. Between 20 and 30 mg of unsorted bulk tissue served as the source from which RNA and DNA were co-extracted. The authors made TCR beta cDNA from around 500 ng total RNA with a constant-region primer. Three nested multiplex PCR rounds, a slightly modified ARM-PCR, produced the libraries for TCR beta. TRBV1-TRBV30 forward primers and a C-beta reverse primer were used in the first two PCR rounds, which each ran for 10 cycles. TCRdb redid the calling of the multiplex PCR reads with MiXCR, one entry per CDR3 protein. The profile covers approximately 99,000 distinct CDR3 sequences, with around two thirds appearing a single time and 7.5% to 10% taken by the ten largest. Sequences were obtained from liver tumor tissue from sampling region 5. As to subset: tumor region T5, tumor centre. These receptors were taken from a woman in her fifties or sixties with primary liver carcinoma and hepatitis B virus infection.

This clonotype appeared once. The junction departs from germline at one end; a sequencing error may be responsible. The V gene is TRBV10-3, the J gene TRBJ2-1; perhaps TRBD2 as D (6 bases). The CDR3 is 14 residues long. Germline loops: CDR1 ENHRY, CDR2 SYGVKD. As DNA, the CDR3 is TGTGCCACCAGTGAGTTAAAGGCGGGAAATGGGCAGTTCTTC. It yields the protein CATSELKAGNGQFF.

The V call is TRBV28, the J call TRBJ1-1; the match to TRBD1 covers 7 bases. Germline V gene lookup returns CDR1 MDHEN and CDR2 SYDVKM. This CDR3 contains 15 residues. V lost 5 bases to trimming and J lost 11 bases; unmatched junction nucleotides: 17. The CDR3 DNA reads TGTGCCAGCAGTCCCCAGACAGGGTTCCTGTCTAGGGCTTTCTTT. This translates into CASSPQTGFLSRAFF.

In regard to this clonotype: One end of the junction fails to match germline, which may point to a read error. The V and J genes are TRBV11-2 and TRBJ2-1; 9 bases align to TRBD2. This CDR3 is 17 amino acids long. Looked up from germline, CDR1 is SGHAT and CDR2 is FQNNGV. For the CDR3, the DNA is TGTGCCAACAGCAGGAGATTAGCGGGAGAGCCGGGGGATGAGCAGTTCTTC. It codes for CANSRRLAGEPGDEQFF.

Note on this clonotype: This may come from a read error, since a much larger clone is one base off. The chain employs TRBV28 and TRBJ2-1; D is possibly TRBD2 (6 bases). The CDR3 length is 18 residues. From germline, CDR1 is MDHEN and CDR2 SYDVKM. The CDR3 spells CAGSPAGWGESSYNEQFF. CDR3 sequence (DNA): TGTGCCGGCAGCCCCGCAGGTTGGGGGGAGAGCTCCTACAATGAGCAGTTCTTC.

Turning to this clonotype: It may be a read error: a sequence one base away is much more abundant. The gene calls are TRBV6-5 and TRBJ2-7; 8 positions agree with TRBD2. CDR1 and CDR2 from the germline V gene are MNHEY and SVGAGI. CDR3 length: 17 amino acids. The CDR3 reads CACSYGSGTSFSYEQYF. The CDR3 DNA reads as TGTGCCTGCAGTTACGGTAGCGGGACGTCCTTCTCCTACGAGCAGTACTTC.

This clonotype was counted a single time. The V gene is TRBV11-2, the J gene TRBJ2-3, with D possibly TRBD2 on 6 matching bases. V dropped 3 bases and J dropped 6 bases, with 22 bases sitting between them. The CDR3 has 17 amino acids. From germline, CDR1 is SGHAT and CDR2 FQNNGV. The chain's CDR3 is CASSLTGAIRIGDTQYF. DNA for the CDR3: TGTGCCAGCAGCTTGACGGGAGCGATCAGAATAGGGGATACGCAGTATTTT. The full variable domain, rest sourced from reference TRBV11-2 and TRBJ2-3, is EAGVAQSPRYKIIEKRQSVAFWCNPISGHATLYWYQQILGQGPKLLIQFQNNGVVDDSQLPKDRFSAERLKGVDSTLKIQPAKLEDSAVYLCASSLTGAIRIGDTQYFGPGTRLTVL.

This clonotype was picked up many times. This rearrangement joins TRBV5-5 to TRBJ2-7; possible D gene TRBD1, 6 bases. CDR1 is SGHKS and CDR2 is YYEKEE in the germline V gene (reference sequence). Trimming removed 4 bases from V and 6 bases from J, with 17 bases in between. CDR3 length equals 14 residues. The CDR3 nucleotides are TGTGCCAGCAGCCTACAGGGTTCTGCAGGCGAGCAGTACTTC. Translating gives CASSLQGSAGEQYF.

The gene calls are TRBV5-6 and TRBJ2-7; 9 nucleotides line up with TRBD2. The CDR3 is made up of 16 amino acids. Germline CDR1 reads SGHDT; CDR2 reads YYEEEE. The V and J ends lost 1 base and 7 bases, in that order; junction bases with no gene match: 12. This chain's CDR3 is CASSLHGASGTREQYF. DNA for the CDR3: TGTGCCAGCAGCTTGCATGGGGCTAGCGGGACTCGGGAGCAGTACTTC.

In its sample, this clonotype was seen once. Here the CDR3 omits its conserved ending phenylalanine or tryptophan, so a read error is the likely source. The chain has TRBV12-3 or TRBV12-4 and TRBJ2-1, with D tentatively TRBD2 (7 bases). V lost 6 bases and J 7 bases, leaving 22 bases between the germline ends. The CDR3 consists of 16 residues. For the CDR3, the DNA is TGTGCCAGCAGGGAGGTAGGAGGGGGGGTTCGTAATGAGCAGTTCTCT. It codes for CASREVGGGVRNEQFS.

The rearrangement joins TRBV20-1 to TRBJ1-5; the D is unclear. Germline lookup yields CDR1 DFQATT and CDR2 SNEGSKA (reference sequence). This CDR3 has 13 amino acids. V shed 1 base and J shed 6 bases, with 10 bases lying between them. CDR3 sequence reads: CSARGHSSQPQHF. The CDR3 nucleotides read TGCAGTGCTAGAGGGCATAGTAGTCAGCCCCAGCATTTT.

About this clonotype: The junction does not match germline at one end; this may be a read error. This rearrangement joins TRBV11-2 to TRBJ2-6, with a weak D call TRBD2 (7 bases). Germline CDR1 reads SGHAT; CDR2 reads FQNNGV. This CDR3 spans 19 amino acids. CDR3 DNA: TGTGCCAGCAGCCCATGGCTGCGGGGGCTTAGCTCTGGGGCCAACGTCTTGACTTTC. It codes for CASSPWLRGLSSGANVLTF. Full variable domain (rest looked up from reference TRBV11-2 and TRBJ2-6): EAGVAQSPRYKIIEKRQSVAFWCNPISGHATLYWYQQILGQGPKLLIQFQNNGVVDDSQLPKDRFSAERLKGVDSTLKIQPAKLEDSAVYLCASSPWLRGLSSGANVLTFGAGSRLTVL.

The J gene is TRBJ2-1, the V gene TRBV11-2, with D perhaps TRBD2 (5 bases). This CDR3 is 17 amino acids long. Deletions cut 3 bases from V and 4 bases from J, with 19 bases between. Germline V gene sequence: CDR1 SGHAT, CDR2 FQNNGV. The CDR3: CASSFTPLGSSYNEQFF. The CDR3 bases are TGTGCCAGCAGCTTCACCCCACTGGGGAGCTCATACAATGAGCAGTTCTTC.

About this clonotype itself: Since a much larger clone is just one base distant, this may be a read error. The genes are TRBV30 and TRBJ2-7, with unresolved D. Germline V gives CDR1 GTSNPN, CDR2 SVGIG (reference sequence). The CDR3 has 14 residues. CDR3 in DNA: TGTGCCTGGGGGATACTTCCTCGACCCTACGGGCAGTACTTC. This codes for CAWGILPRPYGQYF.

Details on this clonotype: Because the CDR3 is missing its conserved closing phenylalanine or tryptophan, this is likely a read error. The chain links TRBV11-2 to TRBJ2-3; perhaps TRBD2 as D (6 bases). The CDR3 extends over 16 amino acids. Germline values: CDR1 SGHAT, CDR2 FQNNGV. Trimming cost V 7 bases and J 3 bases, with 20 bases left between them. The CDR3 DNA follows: TGTGCCAGCACCGACGGTGGGCGGAGGGATACAGATACGCAGTATTCT. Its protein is CASTDGGRRDTDTQYS.

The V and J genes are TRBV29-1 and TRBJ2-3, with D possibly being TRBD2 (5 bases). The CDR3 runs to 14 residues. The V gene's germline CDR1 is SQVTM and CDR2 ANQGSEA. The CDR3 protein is CSTKLLVGADTQYF. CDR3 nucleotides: TGCAGTACTAAGCTGCTAGTGGGAGCAGATACGCAGTATTTT.

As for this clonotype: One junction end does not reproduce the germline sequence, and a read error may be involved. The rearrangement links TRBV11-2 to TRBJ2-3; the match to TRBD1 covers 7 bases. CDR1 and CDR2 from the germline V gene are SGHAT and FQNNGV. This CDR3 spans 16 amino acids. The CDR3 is CAGSLAGQAITDTKYF. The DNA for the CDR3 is TGTGCCGGCAGCTTAGCCGGACAGGCAATCACAGATACGAAGTATTTT.

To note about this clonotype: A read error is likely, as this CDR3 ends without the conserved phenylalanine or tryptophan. CDR3 DNA sequence: TGTGCCAGCAGCTTGGAGGGCCTCCGAAGGGGGCAGTTCTTA. It codes for CASSLEGLRRGQFL. The chain uses TRBV5-5 and TRBJ2-1, with D possibly matching TRBD1 (5 bases). The CDR3 has 14 residues. The germline CDR1 and CDR2 sequences are SGHKS and YYEKEE (reference sequence). Trimming left V 0 bases short and J 12 bases short, with 16 bases between.